This TCR beta chain was identified in a study of response to subunit inactivated influenza vaccine. General observations from the study: Authors proposed each seasonal influenza vaccination draws in few new T cells.

This clonotype has a count of ten or more. What it recognizes is unknown. From germline, CDR1 is SGHRS and CDR2 YFSETQ. The V end was cut by 0 bases, the J end by 3 bases, with 9 bases between. The CDR3 covers 14 residues. MiXCR was run by TCRdb on the RT-PCR reads, yielding one entry per CDR3 protein. Here the sample spans 150,000 to 200,000 distinct CDR3 sequences, approximately 11% being singletons. The chain carries TRBV5-1 and TRBJ1-2; D not resolved. This receptor was identified in a man aged 50 to 59 who received an inactivated influenza vaccine. The sample here was non-naive T cells sorted from PBMCs, taken about 40 days after vaccination. The CDR3: CASSLEAAYYGYTF. In DNA, the CDR3 is TGCGCCAGCAGCTTGGAGGCAGCCTACTATGGCTACACCTTC.